One and the same sample provided the 16 T cell receptor beta chains below, sequenced in a study of blood T cell repertoires in COVID-19. This table comes from immunoSEQ multiplex PCR, and its TCRdb copy is limited to in-frame clones, with some not included. This sample has 150,000 to 200,000 clones, with around 86% found just once. Source material: peripheral blood. These receptors were taken from a man aged 40-49 years with active or convalescent COVID-19.

This chain connects TRBV3-1 (or the pseudogene TRBV3-2) to TRBJ1-2, with D uncertain. Trimming shortened V by 0 bases and J by 3 bases, and 11 bases separated the two germline ends. The CDR3 extends over 15 amino acids. Germline CDR1 reads LGHDT; CDR2 reads YNNKEL (reference sequence). Written as DNA, the CDR3 is TGTGCCAGCAGCCAAGAGGGAGTCAGGCACTATGGCTACACCTTC. This translates into CASSQEGVRHYGYTF.

This chain connects TRBV6-6 to TRBJ2-2, with 11 bases identical to TRBD2. With 9 bases clipped from V and 0 bases from J, the junction kept 3 bases outside the gene matches. Germline V CDR1 and CDR2: MNHNY, SVGAGI (reference sequence). The CDR3 runs 15 residues. As DNA, the CDR3 is TGTGCCAGACCGACTAGCGGGGCGAACACCGGGGAGCTGTTTTTT. Encoded protein: CARPTSGANTGELFF.

This chain joins TRBV5-1 and TRBJ2-3, with a possible D match to TRBD2 (6 bases). This CDR3 is built from 15 residues. Germline V lookup: CDR1 SGHRS, CDR2 YFSETQ. The CDR3: CATKAGLKVTDTQYF. Here the CDR3 DNA reads TGCGCTACAAAGGCGGGGCTGAAGGTGACAGATACGCAGTATTTT.

The rearrangement joins TRBV6-2 or TRBV6-3 to TRBJ2-1; 8 positions agree with TRBD1. This CDR3 has 16 amino acids. After removal of 2 bases from V and 1 base from J, the junction contained 4 bases not matched to a gene. Germline V CDR1 and CDR2: MNHEY, SVGEGT. The CDR3 DNA follows: TGTGCCAGCAGTTACGCCCGACAGGGGTCCTACAATGAGCAGTTCTTC. Its protein product is CASSYARQGSYNEQFF.

The rearrangement uses TRBV30 and TRBJ1-2, with a possible D match to TRBD1 (5 bases). The V end lost 4 bases, the J end lost 3 bases, and 18 bases lay between the germline ends. This CDR3 has 15 amino acids. Per the germline V gene, CDR1 is GTSNPN and CDR2 is SVGIG (reference sequence). This chain's CDR3 is CAWNLGEGVYYGYTF. The CDR3 DNA sequence: TGTGCCTGGAACCTAGGGGAGGGAGTATACTATGGCTACACCTTC.

The chain is built from TRBV19 and TRBJ1-1, with D hard to call. The length of the CDR3 is 12 residues. Germline V CDR1 and CDR2: LNHDA, SQIVND (reference sequence). Trimming shortened V by 5 bases and J by 11 bases, and 15 bases separated the two germline ends. CDR3 region: CASSPQPGGAFF. The CDR3 nucleotides read TGTGCCAGTAGTCCTCAACCCGGCGGGGCTTTCTTT.

V usage is TRBV9 and J usage is TRBJ1-4; no reliable D call. Per germline, CDR1 SGDLS and CDR2 YYNGEE. With 0 bases removed from V and 8 bases from J, the gap between germline ends came to 14 bases. This CDR3 comprises 15 residues. This CDR3 reads CASSVAVGVKEKLFF. The CDR3 DNA reads TGTGCCAGCAGCGTAGCTGTGGGAGTTAAAGAAAAACTGTTTTTT.

The CDR3 DNA sequence: TGTGCCAGCAGCCCCGGACTAGCGGGGGGGGGAAACAATGAGCAGTTCTTC. This encodes CASSPGLAGGGNNEQFF. The J gene is TRBJ2-1, the V gene TRBV3-1 (or the pseudogene TRBV3-2); 15 nucleotides agree with TRBD2. This CDR3 comprises 17 residues. Germline V CDR1 and CDR2: LGHDT, YNNKEL (reference sequence). V dropped 4 bases and J dropped 5; count of bases not matched to a gene: 6.

This clone was counted a few times. The chain combines TRBV28 with TRBJ2-2; D possibly corresponds to TRBD1 (6 bases). This CDR3 has 14 amino acids. V was trimmed by 5 bases and J by 5 bases, leaving 12 bases between them. CDR1 and CDR2 (germline): MDHEN, SYDVKM. The CDR3 DNA reads TGTGCCAGCAGTGGGGTTAGGGGGACCGGGGAGCTGTTTTTT. Translation: CASSGVRGTGELFF.

V and J are TRBV5-1 and TRBJ1-3, with TRBD1 matching 10 bases. The CDR3 spans 16 residues. Germline lookup yields CDR1 SGHRS and CDR2 YFSETQ. J was trimmed by 0 bases and V by 4 bases; bases with no gene match: 4. The DNA of the CDR3 is TGCGCCAGCAGCGCGGACAGGGGGTTCTCTGGAAACACCATATATTTT. Translating it yields CASSADRGFSGNTIYF.

The chain has TRBV6-5 and TRBJ2-7, with TRBD2 matching over 8 bases. The CDR3 totals 14 residues. Germline loops: CDR1 MNHEY, CDR2 SVGAGI. Unmatched junction bases numbered 9, after V lost 7 bases and J lost 4 bases. DNA of the CDR3: TGTGCCAGCACCCCGGGAGGGGGGAGGTACGAGCAGTACTTC. Amino acids: CASTPGGGRYEQYF.

The count of this clone is one. The genes are TRBV10-3 and TRBJ2-1; 15 positions agree with TRBD2. The V gene end was trimmed by 10 bases and the J gene end by 7 bases; junction bases not matched to a gene: 5. The CDR3 extends over 14 amino acids. Germline V gene sequence: CDR1 ENHRY, CDR2 SYGVKD. The DNA of the CDR3 is TGTGCCACCCGGACTAGCGGGGGGGATAATGAGCAGTTCTTC. Amino acid sequence: CATRTSGGDNEQFF.

This chain uses TRBV30 with TRBJ2-1, with 9 bases matching TRBD2. The V gene end was trimmed by 3 bases and the J gene end by 9 bases; junction bases not matched to a gene: 15. Germline V gene sequence: CDR1 GTSNPN, CDR2 SVGIG (reference sequence). The CDR3 runs to 16 residues. CDR3: CAWRDPGLAIRGEQFF. The CDR3 DNA is TGTGCCTGGAGGGACCCGGGACTAGCTATTCGGGGTGAGCAGTTCTTC.

This clone has just one count. The chain combines TRBV7-2 with TRBJ1-5; possibly TRBD1 for D (6 bases). This CDR3 spans 13 amino acids. Germline V gives CDR1 SGHTA, CDR2 FQGNSA. The V end lost 3 bases, the J end lost 7 bases, and 10 bases lay between the germline ends. The CDR3 nucleotides are TGTGCCAGCAGCTTGACAGGCAGGCAGCCCCAGCATTTT. Amino acid sequence: CASSLTGRQPQHF.

The chain links TRBV7-2 to TRBJ2-7, with D uncertain. This CDR3 spans 14 amino acids. CDR1 SGHTA and CDR2 FQGNSA come from the germline V gene. V shed 1 base and J shed 1 base, with 8 bases lying between them. This chain's CDR3 is CASSLEPGSYEQYF. The DNA of the CDR3 is TGTGCCAGCAGCTTAGAGCCCGGTTCCTACGAGCAGTACTTC. The full variable domain, completed using reference TRBV7-2 and TRBJ2-7, is GAGVSQSPSNKVTEKGKDVELRCDPISGHTALYWYRQSLGQGLEFLIYFQGNSAPDKSGLPSDRFSAERTGGSVSTLTIQRTQQEDSAVYLCASSLEPGSYEQYFGPGTRLTVT.

This clone was seen only once. This chain connects TRBV28 to TRBJ2-1; 9 nucleotides line up with TRBD2. V lost 3 bases and J lost 2; bases outside the gene matches: 8. Germline lookup yields CDR1 MDHEN and CDR2 SYDVKM. The CDR3 is 17 residues long. The CDR3 bases are TGTGCCAGCAGTTTTCCCGCGACTAGCGGAACCTACAATGAGCAGTTCTTC. Residues: CASSFPATSGTYNEQFF. Variable domain in full (rest from reference TRBV28 and TRBJ2-1): DVKVTQSSRYLVKRTGEKVFLECVQDMDHENMFWYRQDPGLGLRLIYFSYDVKMKEKGDIPEGYSVSREKKERFSLILESASTNQTSMYLCASSFPATSGTYNEQFFGPGTRLTVL.